Given below is one TCR beta chain in context. What it recognizes is unknown. These data originate in a study of beta chain features in type 1 diabetes. For the study at large: There was similarity between patients and healthy donors in age, gender and cell yields.

The entirety of the isolated RNA underwent reverse transcription, so expressed TCRB transcripts were sequenced. The assay was immunoSEQ multiplex PCR, and TCRdb's table has in-frame clones only and misses some. This sample has a few hundred thousand clones, with approximately 14% found just once. General study findings and limits: Shorter TCRB CDR3s, moderately but significantly so, marked every one of the four CD4+ subsets in Type 1 diabetes patients. Patients with type 1 diabetes carried fewer insertions and had more deletions at their VDJ junctions.

The origin of this receptor is a young man with type 1 diabetes. Sequences were obtained from naive CD4+ T cells from blood.

The CDR3 coding sequence is TGTGCCAGCAGTTTCAGGCTGAACACAGATACGCAGTATTTT. Residues: CASSFRLNTDTQYF. V is TRBV2 and J is TRBJ2-3; D is uncertain. V lost 5 bases and J 2 bases, leaving 11 bases between the germline ends. Germline V gene data show CDR1 as SNHLY and CDR2 as FYNNEI. The CDR3 is made up of 14 amino acids.